This TCR beta chain was profiled in a study of CD4 T cells in relation to SARS-CoV-2 and coronaviruses. This clone was observed a handful of times. The target antigen is unknown. TCRdb's copy holds only in-frame clones and misses some; the assay was immunoSEQ multiplex PCR. The sample records about 11,000 clones, approximately 80% being singletons. The unexposed donors gave CD4+ T cells in about 2010-2019, prior to COVID-19. The cells were cultured for about ten days before CD4+ T cells were isolated. Half the medium was replaced with IL-2 medium on days 3 and 7. This receptor was taken from a human donor in good health. The sequenced sample consisted of CD4+ T cells from PBMCs, cultured in vitro.

This chain's CDR3 is CASSFSGQPQHF. The CDR3 DNA sequence: TGTGCCAGCAGCTTCTCCGGACAGCCCCAGCATTTT. J is TRBJ1-5 and V is TRBV7-9; D gene ambiguous. V lost 3 bases and J lost 7, with 7 bases in between. Germline V gene data show CDR1 as SEHNR and CDR2 as FQNEAQ (reference sequence). This CDR3 comprises 12 residues.